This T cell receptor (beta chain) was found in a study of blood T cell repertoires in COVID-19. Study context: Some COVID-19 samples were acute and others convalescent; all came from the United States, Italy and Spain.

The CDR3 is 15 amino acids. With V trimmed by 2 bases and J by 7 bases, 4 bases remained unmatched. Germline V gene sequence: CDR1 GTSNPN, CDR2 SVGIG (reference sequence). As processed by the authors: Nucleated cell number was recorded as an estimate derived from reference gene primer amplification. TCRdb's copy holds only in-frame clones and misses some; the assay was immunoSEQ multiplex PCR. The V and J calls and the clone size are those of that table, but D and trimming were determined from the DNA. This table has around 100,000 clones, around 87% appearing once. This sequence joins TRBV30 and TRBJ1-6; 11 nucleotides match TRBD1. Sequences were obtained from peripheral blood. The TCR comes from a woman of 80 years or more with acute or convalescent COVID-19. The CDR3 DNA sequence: TGTGCCTGGAGTATTGGACAGGGGGCAAATTCACCCCTCCACTTT. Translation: CAWSIGQGANSPLHF.